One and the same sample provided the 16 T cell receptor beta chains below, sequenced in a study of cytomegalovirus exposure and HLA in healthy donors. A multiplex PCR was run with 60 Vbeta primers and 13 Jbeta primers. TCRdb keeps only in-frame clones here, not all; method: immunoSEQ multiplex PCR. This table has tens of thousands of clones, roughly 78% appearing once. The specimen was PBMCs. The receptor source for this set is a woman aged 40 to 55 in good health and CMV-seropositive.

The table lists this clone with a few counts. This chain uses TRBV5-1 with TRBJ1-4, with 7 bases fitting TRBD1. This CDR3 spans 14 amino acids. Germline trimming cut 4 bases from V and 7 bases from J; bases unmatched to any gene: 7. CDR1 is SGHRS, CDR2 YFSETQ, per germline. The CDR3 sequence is CASSLGTDGEKLFF. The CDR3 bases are TGCGCCAGCAGCCTCGGGACAGACGGTGAAAAACTGTTTTTT.

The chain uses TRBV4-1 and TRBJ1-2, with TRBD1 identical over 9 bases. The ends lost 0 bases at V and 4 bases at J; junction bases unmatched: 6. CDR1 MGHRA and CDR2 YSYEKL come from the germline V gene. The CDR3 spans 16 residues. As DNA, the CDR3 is TGCGCCAGCAGCCAAGATCGGGACAGGGAGACCTATGGCTACACCTTC. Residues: CASSQDRDRETYGYTF.

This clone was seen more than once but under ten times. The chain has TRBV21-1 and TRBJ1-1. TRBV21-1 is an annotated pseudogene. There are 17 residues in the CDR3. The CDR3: CASSKRRKAGRNTEAFF. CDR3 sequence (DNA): TGTGCCAGCAGCAAAAGGAGGAAGGCAGGAAGGAACACTGAAGCTTTCTTT.

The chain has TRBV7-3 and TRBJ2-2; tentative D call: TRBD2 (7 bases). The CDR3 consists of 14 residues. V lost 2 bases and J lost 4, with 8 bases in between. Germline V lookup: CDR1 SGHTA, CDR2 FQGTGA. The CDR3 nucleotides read TGTGCCAGCAGCTTACGGGGGGCCACCGGGGAGCTGTTTTTT. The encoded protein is CASSLRGATGELFF.

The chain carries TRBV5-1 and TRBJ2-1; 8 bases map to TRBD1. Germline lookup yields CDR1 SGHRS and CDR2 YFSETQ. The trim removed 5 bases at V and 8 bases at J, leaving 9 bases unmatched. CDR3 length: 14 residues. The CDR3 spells CASSGQGRLDEQFF. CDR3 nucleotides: TGCGCCAGCAGTGGACAGGGTCGTTTGGATGAGCAGTTCTTC.

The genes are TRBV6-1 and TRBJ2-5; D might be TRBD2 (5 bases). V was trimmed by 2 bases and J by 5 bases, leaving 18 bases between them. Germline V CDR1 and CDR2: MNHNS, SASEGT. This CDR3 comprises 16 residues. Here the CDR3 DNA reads TGTGCCAGCAGTGAACATGGGAACGGCGGCGGGGAGACCCAGTACTTC. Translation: CASSEHGNGGGETQYF.

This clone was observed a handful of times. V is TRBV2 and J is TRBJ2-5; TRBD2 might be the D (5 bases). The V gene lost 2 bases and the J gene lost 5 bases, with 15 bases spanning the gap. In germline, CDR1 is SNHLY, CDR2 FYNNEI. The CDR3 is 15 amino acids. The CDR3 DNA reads TGTGCCAGCAGTGAAAACCCGGCCCAGCGGGAGACCCAGTACTTC. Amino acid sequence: CASSENPAQRETQYF.

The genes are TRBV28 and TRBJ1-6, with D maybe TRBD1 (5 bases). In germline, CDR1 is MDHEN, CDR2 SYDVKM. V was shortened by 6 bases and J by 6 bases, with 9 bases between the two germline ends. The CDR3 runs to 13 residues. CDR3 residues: CASRAGTNSPLHF. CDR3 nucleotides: TGTGCCAGCAGGGCGGGGACTAATTCACCCCTCCACTTT.

In DNA form, the CDR3 reads TGTGCCAGCAGCCAAGGACTAGCGGAGACCCAGTACTTC. Translating gives CASSQGLAETQYF. This chain links TRBV7-3 with TRBJ2-5; TRBD2 matches 9 bases. This CDR3 is built from 13 residues. CDR1 and CDR2 from the germline V gene are SGHTA and FQGTGA. V shed 5 bases, J shed 5 bases, and the junction held 3 bases outside the gene matches.

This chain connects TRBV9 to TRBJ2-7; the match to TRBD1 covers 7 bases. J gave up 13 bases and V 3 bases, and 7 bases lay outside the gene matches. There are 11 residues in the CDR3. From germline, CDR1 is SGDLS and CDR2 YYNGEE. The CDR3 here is CASSDHRGVYF. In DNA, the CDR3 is TGTGCCAGCAGCGACCACAGGGGAGTATACTTC.

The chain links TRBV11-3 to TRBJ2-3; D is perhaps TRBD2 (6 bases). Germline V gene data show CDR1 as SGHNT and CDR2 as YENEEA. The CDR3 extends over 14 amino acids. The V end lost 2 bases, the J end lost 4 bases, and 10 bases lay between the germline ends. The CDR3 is CASSLMRDSDTQYF. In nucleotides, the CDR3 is TGTGCCAGCAGCTTAATGAGGGACTCAGATACGCAGTATTTT.

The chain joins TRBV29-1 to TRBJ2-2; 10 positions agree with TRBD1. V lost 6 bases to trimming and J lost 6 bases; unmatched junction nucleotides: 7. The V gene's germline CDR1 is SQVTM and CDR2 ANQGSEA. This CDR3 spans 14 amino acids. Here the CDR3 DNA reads TGCAGCGTACAGACAGGGGGCAATTCCGGGGAGCTGTTTTTT. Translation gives CSVQTGGNSGELFF.

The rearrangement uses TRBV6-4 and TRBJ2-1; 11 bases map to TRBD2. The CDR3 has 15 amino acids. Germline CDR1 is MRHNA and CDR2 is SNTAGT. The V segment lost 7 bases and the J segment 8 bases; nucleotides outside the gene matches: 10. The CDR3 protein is CASKISGGAAYEQFF. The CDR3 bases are TGTGCCAGCAAAATTAGCGGGGGGGCAGCATATGAGCAGTTCTTC.

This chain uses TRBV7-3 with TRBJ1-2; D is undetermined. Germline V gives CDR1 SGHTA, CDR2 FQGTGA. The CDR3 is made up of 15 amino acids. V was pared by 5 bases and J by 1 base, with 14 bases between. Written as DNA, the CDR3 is TGTGCCAGCAGCCCGTCTAATGGGCGTAACTATGGCTACACCTTC. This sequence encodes CASSPSNGRNYGYTF.

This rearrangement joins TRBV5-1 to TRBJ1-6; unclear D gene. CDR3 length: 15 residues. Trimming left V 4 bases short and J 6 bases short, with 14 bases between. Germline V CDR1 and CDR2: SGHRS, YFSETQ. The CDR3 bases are TGCGCCAGCAGCCCCGCCCTGGGAGGTAATTCACCCCTCCACTTT. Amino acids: CASSPALGGNSPLHF.

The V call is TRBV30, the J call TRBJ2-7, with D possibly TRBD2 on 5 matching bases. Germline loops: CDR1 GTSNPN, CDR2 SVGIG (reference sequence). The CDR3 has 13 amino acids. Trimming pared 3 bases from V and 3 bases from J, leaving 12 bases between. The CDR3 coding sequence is TGTGCCTGGAGGGGTCTAGCCAACTACGAGCAGTACTTC. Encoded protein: CAWRGLANYEQYF.